This TCR beta chain was identified in a study of T cells in Graves' hyperthyroidism and ophthalmopathy. The J segment lost 0 bases and the V segment lost 4 bases, leaving 6 bases of the junction unmatched. Germline V lookup: CDR1 MDHEN, CDR2 SYDVKM. The CDR3 loop spans 16 amino acids. Study conclusions and caveats: For ophthalmopathy, model prediction preceded onset by a median roughly 6.2 months.

Amplified regions were TCR beta CDR3 sequences from RNA transcripts. HTBI primers were used for first-round RT-PCR of the TCR CDR3. Using its own MiXCR run on the multiplex PCR reads, TCRdb lists one record per CDR3 protein. The data hold about 640,000 distinct CDR3 sequences, with about 14% observed a single time. Worth noting for this clonotype: The antigen remains undetermined.

The TCR was taken from a woman aged 45-60 years with Graves' ophthalmopathy. The chain combines TRBV28 with TRBJ2-1; 7 bases agree with TRBD2. Sequencing used blood. This chain's CDR3 is CASSSGAGSSYNEQFF. The CDR3 DNA reads as TGTGCCAGCAGTTCCGGAGCGGGAAGCTCCTACAATGAGCAGTTCTTC.